The clone carrying this TCR beta chain has only a few counts. Its antigen is not identified. This specimen comes from a study of OX40 agonist ivuxolimab in advanced cancers. Notes on the study in general: Determination of antigen specificity was not performed for the expanded peripheral T cells.

Trimming took 3 bases from V and 2 from J, leaving 17 bases between them. Germline CDR1 is SGHRS and CDR2 is YFSETQ. The CDR3 length is 16 residues. Only in-frame clones appear in the TCRdb table, and some are missing; sequencing was by immunoSEQ multiplex PCR. The table includes tens of thousands of clones, around four fifths detected once. The sample here was CD4+ or CD8+ T cells sorted from blood, taken in a trial of the OX40 agonist ivuxolimab. This TCR was sampled from an adult with an advanced solid tumor such as melanoma, head and neck, liver or kidney cancer. The rearrangement joins TRBV5-1 to TRBJ2-5; D possibly corresponds to TRBD2 (7 bases). For the CDR3, the DNA is TGCGCCAGCAGCTGGGGGGGCCCGAATCGACAAGAGACCCAGTACTTC. As protein: CASSWGGPNRQETQYF.